This T cell receptor beta chain derives from a study of T cells in Graves' hyperthyroidism and ophthalmopathy. Study-wide background: Before any treatment, at initial diagnosis, peripheral blood was collected.

Germline CDR1 and CDR2: SQVTM and ANQGSEA. The CDR3 runs to 13 residues. After removal of 7 bases from V and 5 bases from J, the junction contained 6 bases not matched to a gene. This clonotype was detected many times. Its antigen is currently unknown. Exclusion criteria comprised uncontrolled infection, other autoimmune disease, pregnancy or lactation. Clinical symptoms, serum thyroxine and TRAb, thyroid ultrasound and orbital computed tomography together formed the diagnostic basis. Study results and caveats: Blood also held most thyroid clonotypes expanded beyond 0.001.

Using RNA transcripts as the source, TCR beta CDR3 regions were amplified. Initially, a first-round RT-PCR of the TCR CDR3 employed the HTBI primer set. Each CDR3 protein gets one entry after TCRdb re-called the multiplex PCR reads with MiXCR. The sample yields fewer than 250,000 distinct CDR3 sequences, about 16% seen once. The gene calls are TRBV29-1 and TRBJ2-2, with TRBD1 matching over 8 bases. Sequencing input: blood. This receptor was identified in a woman in her late teens or twenties with Graves' ophthalmopathy. CDR3 in DNA: TGCAGCGGTGCAGGGGGCAGAACCGGGGAGCTGTTTTTT. It is translated as CSGAGGRTGELFF.